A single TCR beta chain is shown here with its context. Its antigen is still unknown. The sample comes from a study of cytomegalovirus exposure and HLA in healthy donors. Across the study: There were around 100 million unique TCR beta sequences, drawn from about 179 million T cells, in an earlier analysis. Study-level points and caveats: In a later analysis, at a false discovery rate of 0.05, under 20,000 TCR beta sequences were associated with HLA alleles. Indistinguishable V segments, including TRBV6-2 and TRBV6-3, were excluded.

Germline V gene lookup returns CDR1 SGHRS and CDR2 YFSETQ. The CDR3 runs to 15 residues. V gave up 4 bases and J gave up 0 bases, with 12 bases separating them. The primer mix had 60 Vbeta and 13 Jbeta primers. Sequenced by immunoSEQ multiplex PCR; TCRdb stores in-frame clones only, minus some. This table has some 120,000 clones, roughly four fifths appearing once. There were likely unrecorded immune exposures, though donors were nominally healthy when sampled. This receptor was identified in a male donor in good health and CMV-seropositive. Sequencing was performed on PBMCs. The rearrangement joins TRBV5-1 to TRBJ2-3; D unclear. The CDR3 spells CASSLRSPSTDTQYF. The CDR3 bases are TGCGCCAGCAGCCTTAGGAGTCCTAGCACAGATACGCAGTATTTT.